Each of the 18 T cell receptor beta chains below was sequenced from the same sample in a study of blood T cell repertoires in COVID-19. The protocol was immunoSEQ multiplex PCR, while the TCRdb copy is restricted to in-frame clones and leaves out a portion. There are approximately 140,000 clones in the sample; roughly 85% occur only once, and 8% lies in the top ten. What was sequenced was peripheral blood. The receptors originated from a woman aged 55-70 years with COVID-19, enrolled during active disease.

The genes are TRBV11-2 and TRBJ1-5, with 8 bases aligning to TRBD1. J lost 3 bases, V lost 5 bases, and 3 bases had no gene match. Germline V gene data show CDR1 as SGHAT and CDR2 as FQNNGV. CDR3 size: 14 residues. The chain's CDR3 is CASSGQGINQPQHF. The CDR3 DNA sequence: TGTGCCAGCAGCGGACAGGGAATCAATCAGCCCCAGCATTTT.

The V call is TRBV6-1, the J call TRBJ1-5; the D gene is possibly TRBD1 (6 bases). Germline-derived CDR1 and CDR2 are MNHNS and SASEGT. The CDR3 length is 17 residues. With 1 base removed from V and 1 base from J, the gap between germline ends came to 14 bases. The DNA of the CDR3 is TGTGCCAGCAGTGAAGGGGTTCACAGGGTAAGCAATCAGCCCCAGCATTTT. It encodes CASSEGVHRVSNQPQHF.

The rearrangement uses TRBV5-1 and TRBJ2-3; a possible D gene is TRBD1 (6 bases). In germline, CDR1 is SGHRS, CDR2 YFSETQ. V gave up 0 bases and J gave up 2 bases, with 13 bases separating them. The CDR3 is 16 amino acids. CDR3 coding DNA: TGCGCCAGCAGCTTGGGGGGGCCAGTGGTCACAGATACGCAGTATTTT. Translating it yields CASSLGGPVVTDTQYF.

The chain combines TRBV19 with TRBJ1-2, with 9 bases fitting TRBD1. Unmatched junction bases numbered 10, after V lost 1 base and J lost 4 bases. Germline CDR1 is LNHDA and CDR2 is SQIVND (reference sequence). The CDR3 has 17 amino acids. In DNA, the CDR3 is TGTGCCAGTAGTATAGTTGTAAGGACAGGGGAAGGCTATGGCTACACCTTC. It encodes CASSIVVRTGEGYGYTF.

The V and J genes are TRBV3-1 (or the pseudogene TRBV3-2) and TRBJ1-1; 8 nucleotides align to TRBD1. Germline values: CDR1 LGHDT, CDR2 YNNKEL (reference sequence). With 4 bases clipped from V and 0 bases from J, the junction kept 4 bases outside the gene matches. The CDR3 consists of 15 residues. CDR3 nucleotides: TGTGCCAGCAGCCTACGGACAGGGATGAACACTGAAGCTTTCTTT. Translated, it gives CASSLRTGMNTEAFF.

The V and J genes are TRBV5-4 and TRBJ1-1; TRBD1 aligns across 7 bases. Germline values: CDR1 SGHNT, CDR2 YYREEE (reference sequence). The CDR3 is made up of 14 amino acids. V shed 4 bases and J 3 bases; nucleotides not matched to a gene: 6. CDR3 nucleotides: TGTGCCAGCAGCCCAACGCAGGGGGACACTGAAGCTTTCTTT. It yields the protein CASSPTQGDTEAFF.

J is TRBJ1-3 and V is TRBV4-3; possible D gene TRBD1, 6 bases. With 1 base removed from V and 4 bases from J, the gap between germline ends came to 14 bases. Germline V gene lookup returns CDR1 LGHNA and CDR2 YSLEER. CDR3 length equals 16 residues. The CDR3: CASSQGAGARGNTIYF. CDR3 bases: TGCGCCAGCAGCCAAGGGGCGGGGGCGCGGGGAAACACCATATATTTT.

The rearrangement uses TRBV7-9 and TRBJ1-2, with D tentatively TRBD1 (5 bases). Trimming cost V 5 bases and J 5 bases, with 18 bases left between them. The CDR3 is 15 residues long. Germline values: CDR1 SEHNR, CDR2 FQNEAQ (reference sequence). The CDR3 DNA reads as TGTGCCAGCAGCCCACCGGGGGTAGGGGTTTATGGCTACACCTTC. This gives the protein CASSPPGVGVYGYTF.

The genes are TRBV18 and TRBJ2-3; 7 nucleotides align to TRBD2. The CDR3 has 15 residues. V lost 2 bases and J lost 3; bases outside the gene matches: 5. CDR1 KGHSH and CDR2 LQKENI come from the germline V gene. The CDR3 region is CASSPRSGVTDTQYF. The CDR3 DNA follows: TGTGCCAGCTCACCAAGGAGCGGGGTAACAGATACGCAGTATTTT.

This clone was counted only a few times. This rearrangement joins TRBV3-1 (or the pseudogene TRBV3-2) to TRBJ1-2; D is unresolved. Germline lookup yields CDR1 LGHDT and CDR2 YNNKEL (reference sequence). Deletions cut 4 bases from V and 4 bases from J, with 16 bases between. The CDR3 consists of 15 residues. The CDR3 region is CASSPSLGRSYGYTF. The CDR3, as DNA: TGTGCCAGCAGCCCATCTTTAGGCAGGTCCTATGGCTACACCTTC.

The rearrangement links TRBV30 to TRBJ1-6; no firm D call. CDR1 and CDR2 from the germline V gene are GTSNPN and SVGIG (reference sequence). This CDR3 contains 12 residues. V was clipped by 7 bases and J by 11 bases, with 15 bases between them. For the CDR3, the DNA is TGTGCCTCCGGGAACTCCGAGGCACCCCTCCACTTT. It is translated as CASGNSEAPLHF.

The CDR3 here is CASSLAGGTGITGELFF. In DNA, the CDR3 is TGTGCCAGCAGCTTAGCCGGGGGGACAGGGATCACCGGGGAGCTGTTTTTT. The rearrangement links TRBV7-8 to TRBJ2-2; 9 nucleotides align to TRBD1. J was trimmed by 4 bases and V by 0 bases; bases with no gene match: 6. Germline values: CDR1 SGHVS, CDR2 FQNEAQ. The CDR3 runs 17 residues.

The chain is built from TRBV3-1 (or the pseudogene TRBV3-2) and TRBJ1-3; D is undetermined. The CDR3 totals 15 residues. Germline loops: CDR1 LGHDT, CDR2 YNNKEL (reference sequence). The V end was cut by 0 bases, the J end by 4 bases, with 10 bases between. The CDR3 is CASSQDPGIGNTIYF. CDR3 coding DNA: TGTGCCAGCAGCCAAGACCCGGGAATCGGAAACACCATATATTTT.

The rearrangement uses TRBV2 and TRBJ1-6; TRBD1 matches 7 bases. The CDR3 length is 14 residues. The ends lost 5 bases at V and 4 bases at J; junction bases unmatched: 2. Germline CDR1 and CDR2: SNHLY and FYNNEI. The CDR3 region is CASSRDSYNSPLHF. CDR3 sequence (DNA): TGTGCCAGCAGTAGGGACAGTTATAATTCACCCCTCCACTTT.

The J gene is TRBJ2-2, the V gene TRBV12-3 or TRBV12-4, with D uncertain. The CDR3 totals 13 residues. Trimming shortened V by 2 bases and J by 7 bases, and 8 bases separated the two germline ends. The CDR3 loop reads CASSLRSVGELFF. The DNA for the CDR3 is TGTGCCAGCAGTTTAAGGAGCGTCGGGGAGCTGTTTTTT.

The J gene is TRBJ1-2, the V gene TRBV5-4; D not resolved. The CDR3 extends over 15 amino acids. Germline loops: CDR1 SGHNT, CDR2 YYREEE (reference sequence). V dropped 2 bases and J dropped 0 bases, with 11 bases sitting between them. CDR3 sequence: CASSFRSGANYGYTF. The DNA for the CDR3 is TGTGCCAGCAGCTTTCGGTCAGGCGCTAACTATGGCTACACCTTC.

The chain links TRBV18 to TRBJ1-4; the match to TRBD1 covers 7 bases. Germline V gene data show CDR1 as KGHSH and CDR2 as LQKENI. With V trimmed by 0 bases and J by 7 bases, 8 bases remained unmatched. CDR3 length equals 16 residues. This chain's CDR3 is CASSPPPGQRGEKLFF. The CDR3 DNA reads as TGTGCCAGCTCACCACCGCCGGGACAGAGGGGTGAAAAACTGTTTTTT. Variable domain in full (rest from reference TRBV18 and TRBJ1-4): NAGVMQNPRHLVRRRGQEARLRCSPMKGHSHVYWYRQLPEEGLKFMVYLQKENIIDESGMPKERFSAEFPKEGPSILRIQQVVRGDSAAYFCASSPPPGQRGEKLFFGSGTQLSVL.

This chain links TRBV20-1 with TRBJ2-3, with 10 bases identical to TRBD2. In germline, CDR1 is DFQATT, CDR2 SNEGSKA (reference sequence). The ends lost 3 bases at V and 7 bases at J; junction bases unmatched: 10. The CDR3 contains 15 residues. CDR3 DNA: TGCAGTGCTAGTGCTAGCGGGGGTGGACTAAATACGCAGTATTTT. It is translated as CSASASGGGLNTQYF.